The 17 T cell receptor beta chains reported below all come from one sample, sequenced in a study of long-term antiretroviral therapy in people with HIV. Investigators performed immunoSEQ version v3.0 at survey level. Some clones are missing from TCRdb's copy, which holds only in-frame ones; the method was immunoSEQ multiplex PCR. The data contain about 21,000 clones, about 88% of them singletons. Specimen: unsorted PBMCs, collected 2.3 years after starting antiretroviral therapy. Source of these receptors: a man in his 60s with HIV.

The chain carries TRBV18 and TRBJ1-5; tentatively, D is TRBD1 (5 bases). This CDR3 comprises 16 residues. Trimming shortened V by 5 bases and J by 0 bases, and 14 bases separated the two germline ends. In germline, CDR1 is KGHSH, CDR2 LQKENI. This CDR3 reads CASSGATRYSNQPQHF. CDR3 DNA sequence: TGTGCCAGCTCAGGGGCGACAAGGTATAGCAATCAGCCCCAGCATTTT.

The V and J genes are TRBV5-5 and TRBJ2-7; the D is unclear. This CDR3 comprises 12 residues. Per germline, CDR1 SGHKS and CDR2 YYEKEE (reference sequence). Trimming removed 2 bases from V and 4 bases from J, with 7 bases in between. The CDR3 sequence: CASSFTEYEQYF. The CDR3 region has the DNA TGTGCCAGCAGCTTTACAGAGTACGAGCAGTACTTC. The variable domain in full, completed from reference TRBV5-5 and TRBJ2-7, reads DAGVTQSPTHLIKTRGQQVTLRCSPISGHKSVSWYQQVLGQGPQFIFQYYEKEERGRGNFPDRFSARQFPNYSSELNVNALLLGDSALYLCASSFTEYEQYFGPGTRLTVT.

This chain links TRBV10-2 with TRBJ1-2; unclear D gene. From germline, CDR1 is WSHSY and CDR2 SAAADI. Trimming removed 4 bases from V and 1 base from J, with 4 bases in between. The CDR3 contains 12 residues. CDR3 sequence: CASSAVNYGYTF. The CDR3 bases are TGCGCCAGCAGTGCCGTTAACTATGGCTACACCTTC.

CDR3 in DNA: TGCGCCAGCAGCCAAGACCCGGCCCAGCAGGGGGCCTACAATGAGCAGTTCTTC. Translating it yields CASSQDPAQQGAYNEQFF. The J gene is TRBJ2-1, the V gene TRBV4-3; TRBD1 matches 7 bases. V was pared by 0 bases and J by 2 bases, with 10 bases of the junction left unmatched. This CDR3 has 18 residues. The germline gives CDR1 LGHNA, CDR2 YSLEER.

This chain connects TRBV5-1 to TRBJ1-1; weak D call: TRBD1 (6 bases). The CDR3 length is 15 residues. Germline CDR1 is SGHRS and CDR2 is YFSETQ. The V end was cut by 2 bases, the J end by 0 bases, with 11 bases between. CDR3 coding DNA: TGCGCCAGCAGCTTCGGACAGATAATGAACACTGAAGCTTTCTTT. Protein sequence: CASSFGQIMNTEAFF.

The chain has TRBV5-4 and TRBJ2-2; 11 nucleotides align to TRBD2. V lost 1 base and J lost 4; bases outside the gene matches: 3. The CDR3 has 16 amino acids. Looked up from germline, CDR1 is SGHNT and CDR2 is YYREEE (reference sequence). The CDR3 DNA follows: TGTGCCAGCAGCTTGTGGCTAGCGGGAGGCACCGGGGAGCTGTTTTTT. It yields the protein CASSLWLAGGTGELFF.

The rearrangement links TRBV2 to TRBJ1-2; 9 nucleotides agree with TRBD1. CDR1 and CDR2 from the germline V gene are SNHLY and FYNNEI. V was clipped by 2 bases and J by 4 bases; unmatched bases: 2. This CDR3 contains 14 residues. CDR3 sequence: CASSERDRAYGYTF. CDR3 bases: TGTGCCAGCAGTGAAAGGGACAGGGCCTATGGCTACACCTTC.

CDR3 residues: CAISAMGPSYEQYF. CDR3 nucleotide sequence: TGTGCCATCAGTGCCATGGGACCCTCCTACGAGCAGTACTTC. The chain combines TRBV10-3 with TRBJ2-7; D tentatively reads TRBD1 or TRBD2 (5 bases each). Trimming removed 4 bases at V and 0 bases at J, with 10 bases between. This CDR3 contains 14 residues. Germline V gene data show CDR1 as ENHRY and CDR2 as SYGVKD.

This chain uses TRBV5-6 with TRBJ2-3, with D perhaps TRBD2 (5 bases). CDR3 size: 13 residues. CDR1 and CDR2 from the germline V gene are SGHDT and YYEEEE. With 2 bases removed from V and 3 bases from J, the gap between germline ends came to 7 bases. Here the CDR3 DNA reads TGTGCCAGCAGCTTAGGAGGAACAGATACGCAGTATTTT. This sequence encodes CASSLGGTDTQYF.

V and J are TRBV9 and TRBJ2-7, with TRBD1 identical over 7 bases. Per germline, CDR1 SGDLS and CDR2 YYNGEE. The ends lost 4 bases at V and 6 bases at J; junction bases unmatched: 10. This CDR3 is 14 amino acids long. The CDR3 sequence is CASSPTGLTSEQYF. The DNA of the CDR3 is TGTGCCAGCAGCCCGACAGGGTTAACCAGCGAGCAGTACTTC.

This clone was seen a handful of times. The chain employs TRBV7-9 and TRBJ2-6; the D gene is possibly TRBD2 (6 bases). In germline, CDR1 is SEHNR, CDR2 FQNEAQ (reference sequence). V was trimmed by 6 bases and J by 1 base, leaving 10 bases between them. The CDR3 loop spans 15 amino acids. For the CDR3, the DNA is TGTGCCAGCAGTGGAGGGGTGTCTGGGGCCAACGTCCTGACTTTC. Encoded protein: CASSGGVSGANVLTF.

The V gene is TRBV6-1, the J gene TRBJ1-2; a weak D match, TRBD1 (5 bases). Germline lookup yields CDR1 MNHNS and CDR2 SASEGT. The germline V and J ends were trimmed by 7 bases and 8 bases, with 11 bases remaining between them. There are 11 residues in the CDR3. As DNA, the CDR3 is TGTGCCAGCAATGGGGGATGGGGCTACACCTTC. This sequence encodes CASNGGWGYTF.

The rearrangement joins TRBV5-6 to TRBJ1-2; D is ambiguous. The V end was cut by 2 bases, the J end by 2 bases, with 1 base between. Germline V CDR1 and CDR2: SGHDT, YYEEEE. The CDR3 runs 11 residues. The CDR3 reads CASSLNYGYTF. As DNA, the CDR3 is TGTGCCAGCAGCTTAAACTATGGCTACACCTTC.

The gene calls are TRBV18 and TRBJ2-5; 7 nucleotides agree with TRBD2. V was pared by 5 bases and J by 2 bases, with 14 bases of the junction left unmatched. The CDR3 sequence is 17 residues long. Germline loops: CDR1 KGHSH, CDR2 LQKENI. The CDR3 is CASSTSPSGVDQETQYF. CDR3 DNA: TGTGCCAGCTCAACGTCCCCTAGCGGAGTAGATCAAGAGACCCAGTACTTC.

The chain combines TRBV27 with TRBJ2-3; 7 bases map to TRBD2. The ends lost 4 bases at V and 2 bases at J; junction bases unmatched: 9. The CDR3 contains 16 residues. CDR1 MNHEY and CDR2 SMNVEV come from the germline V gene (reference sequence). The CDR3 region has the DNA TGTGCCAGCAGTTCAGATAGGCTAGCGGCCACAGATACGCAGTATTTT. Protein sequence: CASSSDRLAATDTQYF.

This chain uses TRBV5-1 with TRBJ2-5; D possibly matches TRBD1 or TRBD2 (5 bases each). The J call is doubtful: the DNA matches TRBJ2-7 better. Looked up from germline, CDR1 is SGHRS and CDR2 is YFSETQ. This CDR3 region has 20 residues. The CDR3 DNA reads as TGCGCCAGCAGCGCCTGGGGCAGGCGGGCCCCAGGTTTGAGCTCCTACGAGCAGTACTTC. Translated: CASSAWGRRAPGLSSYEQYF.

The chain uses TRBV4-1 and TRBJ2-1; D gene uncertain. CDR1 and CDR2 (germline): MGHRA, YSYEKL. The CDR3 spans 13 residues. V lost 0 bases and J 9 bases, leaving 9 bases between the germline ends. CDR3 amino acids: CASSQDPSVEQFF. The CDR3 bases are TGCGCCAGCAGCCAAGATCCCAGCGTTGAGCAGTTCTTC.